This TCR beta chain is from a study of blood T cells in healthy people across ages. Notes on the study in general: Researchers said unsorted PBMCs prevented a conclusive naive versus antigen-experienced comparison.

Sample-barcoded 5' priming and a J-beta primer mix drove a second PCR of roughly 6 to 12 cycles. TCRdb re-called the 5' RACE reads with MiXCR, one entry per CDR3 protein. Counted here are about 1.6 million distinct CDR3 sequences, approximately 32% occurring once; the ten biggest clones make up approximately 10%. CDR3 length: 15 residues. Germline lookup yields CDR1 SGHRS and CDR2 YFSETQ. Concerning this clonotype itself: Antigen: not known. One end of the junction varies from germline; a read error may be responsible.

Sequenced material: blood. The clonotype was recovered from a woman aged 25 to 39 in good health. This chain connects TRBV5-1 to TRBJ2-1; D assignment may be TRBD1 or TRBD2 (5 bases each). The CDR3 DNA reads as TGCGCCAGCAGCTTGAGGGACCCCTCCTTCAATGAGCAGTTCTTC. Translating gives CASSLRDPSFNEQFF.